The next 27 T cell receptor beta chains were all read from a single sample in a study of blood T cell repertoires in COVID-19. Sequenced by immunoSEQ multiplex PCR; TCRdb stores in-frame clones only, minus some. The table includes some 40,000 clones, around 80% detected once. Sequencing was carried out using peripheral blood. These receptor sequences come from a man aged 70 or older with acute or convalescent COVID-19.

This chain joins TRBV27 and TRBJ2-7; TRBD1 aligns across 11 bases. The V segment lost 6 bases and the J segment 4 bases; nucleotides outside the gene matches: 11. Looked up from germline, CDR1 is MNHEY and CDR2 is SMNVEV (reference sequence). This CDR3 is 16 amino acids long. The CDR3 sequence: CASRSLIRDRGYEQYF. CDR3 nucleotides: TGTGCCAGCAGGTCACTAATCCGGGACAGGGGGTACGAGCAGTACTTC.

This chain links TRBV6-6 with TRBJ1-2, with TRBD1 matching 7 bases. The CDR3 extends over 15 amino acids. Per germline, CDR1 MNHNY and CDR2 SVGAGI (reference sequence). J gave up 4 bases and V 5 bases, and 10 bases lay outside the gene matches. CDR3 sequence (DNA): TGTGCCAGCAGTCCCCGACAGGGACCAACCTATGGCTACACCTTC. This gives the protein CASSPRQGPTYGYTF.

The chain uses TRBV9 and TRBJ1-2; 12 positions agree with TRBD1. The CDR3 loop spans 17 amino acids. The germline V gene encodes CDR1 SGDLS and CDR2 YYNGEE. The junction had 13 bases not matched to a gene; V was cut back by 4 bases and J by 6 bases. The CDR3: CASSKTGTGGAVDGYTF. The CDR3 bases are TGTGCCAGCAGCAAAACCGGGACAGGGGGCGCGGTAGATGGCTACACCTTC.

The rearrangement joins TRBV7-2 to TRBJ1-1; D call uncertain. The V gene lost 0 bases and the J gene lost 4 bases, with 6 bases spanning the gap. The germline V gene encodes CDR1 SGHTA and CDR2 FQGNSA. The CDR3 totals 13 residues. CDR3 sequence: CASSLAPRTEAFF. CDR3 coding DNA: TGTGCCAGCAGCTTAGCCCCCCGCACTGAAGCTTTCTTT.

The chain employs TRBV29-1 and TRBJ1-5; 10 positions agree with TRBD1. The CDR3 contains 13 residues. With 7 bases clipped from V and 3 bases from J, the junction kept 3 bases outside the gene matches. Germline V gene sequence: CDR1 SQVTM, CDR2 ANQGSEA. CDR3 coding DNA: TGCAGCGAAGGGACAGGGGACAATCAGCCCCAGCATTTT. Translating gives CSEGTGDNQPQHF.

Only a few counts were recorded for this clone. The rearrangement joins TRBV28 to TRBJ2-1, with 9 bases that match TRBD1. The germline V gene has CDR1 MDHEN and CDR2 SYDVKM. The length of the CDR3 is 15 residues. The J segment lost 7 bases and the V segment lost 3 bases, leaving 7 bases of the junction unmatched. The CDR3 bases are TGTGCCAGCAGTTTTTTCGGGACAGGGTTGAATGAGCAGTTCTTC. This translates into CASSFFGTGLNEQFF.

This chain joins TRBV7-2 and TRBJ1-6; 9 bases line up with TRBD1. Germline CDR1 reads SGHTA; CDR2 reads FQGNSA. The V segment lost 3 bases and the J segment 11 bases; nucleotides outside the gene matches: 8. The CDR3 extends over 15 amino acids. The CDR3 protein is CASSFLQGANPPLHF. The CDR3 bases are TGTGCCAGCAGCTTCCTACAGGGGGCGAATCCACCCCTCCACTTT.

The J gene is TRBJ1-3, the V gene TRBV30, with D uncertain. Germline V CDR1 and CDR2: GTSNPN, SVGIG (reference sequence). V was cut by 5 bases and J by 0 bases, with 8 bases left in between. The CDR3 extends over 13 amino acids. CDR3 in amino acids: CAWDNYSGNTIYF. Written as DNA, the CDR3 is TGTGCCTGGGATAACTACTCTGGAAACACCATATATTTT.

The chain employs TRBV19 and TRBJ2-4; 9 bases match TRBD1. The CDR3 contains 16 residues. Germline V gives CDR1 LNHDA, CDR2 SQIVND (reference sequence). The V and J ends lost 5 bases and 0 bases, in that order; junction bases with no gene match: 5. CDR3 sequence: CASSVGQGLAKNIQYF. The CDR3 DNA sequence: TGTGCCAGTAGTGTCGGACAGGGGCTAGCCAAAAACATTCAGTACTTC.

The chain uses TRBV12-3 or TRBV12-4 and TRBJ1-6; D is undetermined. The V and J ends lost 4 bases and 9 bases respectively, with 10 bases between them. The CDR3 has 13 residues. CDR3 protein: CASSYGGSSPLHF. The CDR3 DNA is TGTGCCAGCAGTTACGGTGGGAGTTCACCCCTCCACTTT.

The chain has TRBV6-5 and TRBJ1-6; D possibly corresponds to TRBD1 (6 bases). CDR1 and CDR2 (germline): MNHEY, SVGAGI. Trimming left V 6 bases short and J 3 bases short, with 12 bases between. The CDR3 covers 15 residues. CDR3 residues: CASSGGADYNSPLHF. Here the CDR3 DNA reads TGTGCCAGCAGCGGGGGGGCAGACTATAATTCACCCCTCCACTTT.

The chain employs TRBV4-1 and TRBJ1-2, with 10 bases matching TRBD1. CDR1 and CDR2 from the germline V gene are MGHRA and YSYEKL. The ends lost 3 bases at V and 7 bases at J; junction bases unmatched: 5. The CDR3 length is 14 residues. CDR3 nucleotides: TGCGCCAGCAGCCATGGGACAGGGGCGCCTGGCTACACCTTC. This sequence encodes CASSHGTGAPGYTF.

This chain's CDR3 is CASSQVRDAFYGYTF. The CDR3 region has the DNA TGCGCCAGCAGCCAAGTGAGGGATGCCTTCTATGGCTACACCTTC. The chain joins TRBV4-1 to TRBJ1-2, with D unclear. This CDR3 is 15 amino acids long. The germline V and J ends were trimmed by 1 base and 4 bases, with 13 bases remaining between them. Germline V gives CDR1 MGHRA, CDR2 YSYEKL.

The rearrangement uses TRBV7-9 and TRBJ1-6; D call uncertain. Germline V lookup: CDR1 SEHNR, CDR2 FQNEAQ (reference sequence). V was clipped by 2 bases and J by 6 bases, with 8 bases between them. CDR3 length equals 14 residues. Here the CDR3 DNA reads TGTGCCAGCAGCTTAAGGGAGGGTAATTCACCCCTCCACTTT. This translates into CASSLREGNSPLHF.

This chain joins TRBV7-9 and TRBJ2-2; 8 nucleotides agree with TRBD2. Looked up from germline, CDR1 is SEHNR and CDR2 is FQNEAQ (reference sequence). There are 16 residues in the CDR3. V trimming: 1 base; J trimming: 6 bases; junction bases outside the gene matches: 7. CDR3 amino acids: CASSLVAGFDPGELFF. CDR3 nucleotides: TGTGCCAGCAGCTTAGTAGCGGGGTTTGACCCCGGGGAGCTGTTTTTT.

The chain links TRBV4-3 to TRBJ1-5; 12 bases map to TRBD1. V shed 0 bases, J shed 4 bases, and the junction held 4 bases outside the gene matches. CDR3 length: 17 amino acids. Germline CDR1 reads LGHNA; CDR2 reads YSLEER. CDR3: CASSQDRDRGRNQPQHF. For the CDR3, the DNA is TGCGCCAGCAGCCAAGACAGGGACAGGGGGCGGAATCAGCCCCAGCATTTT.

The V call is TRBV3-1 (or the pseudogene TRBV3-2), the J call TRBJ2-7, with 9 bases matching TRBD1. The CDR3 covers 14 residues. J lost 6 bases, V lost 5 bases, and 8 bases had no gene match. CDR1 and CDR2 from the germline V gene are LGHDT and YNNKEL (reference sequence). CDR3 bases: TGTGCCAGCAGCTTACAGGGGGCTTCGGGCGAGCAGTACTTC. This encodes CASSLQGASGEQYF.

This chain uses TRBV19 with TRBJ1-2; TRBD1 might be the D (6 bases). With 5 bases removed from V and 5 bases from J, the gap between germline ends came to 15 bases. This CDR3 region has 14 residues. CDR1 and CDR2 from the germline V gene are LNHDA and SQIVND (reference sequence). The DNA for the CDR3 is TGTGCCAGTAGTCCCGGCGGGGGGCAATATGGCTACACCTTC. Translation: CASSPGGGQYGYTF. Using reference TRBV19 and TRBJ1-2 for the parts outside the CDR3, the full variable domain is DGGITQSPKYLFRKEGQNVTLSCEQNLNHDAMYWYRQDPGQGLRLIYYSQIVNDFQKGDIAEGYSVSREKKESFPLTVTSAQKNPTAFYLCASSPGGGQYGYTFGSGTRLTVV.

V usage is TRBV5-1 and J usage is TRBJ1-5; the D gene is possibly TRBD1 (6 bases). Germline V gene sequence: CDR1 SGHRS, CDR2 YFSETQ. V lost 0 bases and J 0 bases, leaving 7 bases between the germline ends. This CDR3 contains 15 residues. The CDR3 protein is CASSLEGDSNQPQHF. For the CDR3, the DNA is TGCGCCAGCAGCTTGGAGGGGGATAGCAATCAGCCCCAGCATTTT.

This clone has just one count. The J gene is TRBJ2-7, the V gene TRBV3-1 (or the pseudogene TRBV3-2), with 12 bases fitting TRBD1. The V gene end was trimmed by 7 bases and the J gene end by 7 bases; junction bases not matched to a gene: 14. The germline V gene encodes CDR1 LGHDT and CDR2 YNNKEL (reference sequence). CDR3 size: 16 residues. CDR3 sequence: CASMLLSGQGAREQYF. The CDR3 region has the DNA TGTGCCAGCATGCTACTCTCGGGACAGGGGGCGCGGGAGCAGTACTTC.

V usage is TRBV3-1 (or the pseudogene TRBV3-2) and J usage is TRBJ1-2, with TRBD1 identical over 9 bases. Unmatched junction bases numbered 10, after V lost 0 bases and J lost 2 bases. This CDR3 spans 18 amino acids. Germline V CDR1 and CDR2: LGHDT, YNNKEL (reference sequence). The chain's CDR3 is CASSQDEGQGPTNYGYTF. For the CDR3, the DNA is TGTGCCAGCAGCCAAGATGAGGGACAGGGTCCCACCAACTATGGCTACACCTTC.

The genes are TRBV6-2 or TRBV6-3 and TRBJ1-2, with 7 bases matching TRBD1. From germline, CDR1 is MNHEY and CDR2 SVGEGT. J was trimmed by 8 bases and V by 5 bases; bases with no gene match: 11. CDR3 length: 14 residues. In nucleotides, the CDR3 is TGTGCCAGCAGTCTGCCGACAGGGCGTGGGGGCTACACCTTC. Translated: CASSLPTGRGGYTF.

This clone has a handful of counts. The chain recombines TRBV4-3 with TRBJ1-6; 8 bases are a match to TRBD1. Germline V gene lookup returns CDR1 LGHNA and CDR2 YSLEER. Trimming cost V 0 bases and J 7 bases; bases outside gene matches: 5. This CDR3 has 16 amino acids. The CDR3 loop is CASSQDYAGGNSPLHF. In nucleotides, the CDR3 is TGCGCCAGCAGCCAAGATTACGCAGGGGGCAATTCACCCCTCCACTTT.

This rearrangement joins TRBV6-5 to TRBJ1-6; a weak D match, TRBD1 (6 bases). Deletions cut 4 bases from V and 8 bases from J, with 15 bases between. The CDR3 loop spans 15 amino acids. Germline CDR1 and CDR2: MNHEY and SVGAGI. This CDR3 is CASSFSRRGDSPLHF. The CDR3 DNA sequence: TGTGCCAGCAGTTTCTCCCGCAGGGGAGATTCACCCCTCCACTTT.

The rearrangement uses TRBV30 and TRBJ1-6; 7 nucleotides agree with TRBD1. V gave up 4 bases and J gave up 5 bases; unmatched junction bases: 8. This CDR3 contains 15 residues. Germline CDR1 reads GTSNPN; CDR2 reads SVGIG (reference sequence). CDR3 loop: CAWTRTQGDNSPLHF. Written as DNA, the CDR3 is TGTGCCTGGACCCGGACTCAGGGGGATAATTCACCCCTCCACTTT.

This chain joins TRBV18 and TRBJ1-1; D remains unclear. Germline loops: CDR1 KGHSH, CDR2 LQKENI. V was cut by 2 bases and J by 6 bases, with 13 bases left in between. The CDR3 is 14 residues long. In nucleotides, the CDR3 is TGTGCCAGCTCACCAACTATCAGTTTGGCTGAAGCTTTCTTT. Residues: CASSPTISLAEAFF.

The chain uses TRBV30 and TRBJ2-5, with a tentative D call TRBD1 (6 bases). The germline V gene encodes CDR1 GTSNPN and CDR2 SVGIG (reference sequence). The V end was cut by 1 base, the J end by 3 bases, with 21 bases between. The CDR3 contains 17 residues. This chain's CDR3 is CAWSAGIRQAIKETQYF. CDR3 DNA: TGTGCCTGGAGTGCAGGGATTAGACAGGCCATTAAAGAGACCCAGTACTTC. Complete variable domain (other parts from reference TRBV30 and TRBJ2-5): SQTIHQWPATLVQPVGSPLSLECTVEGTSNPNLYWYRQAAGRGLQLLFYSVGIGQISSEVPQNLSASRPQDRQFILSSKKLLLSDSGFYLCAWSAGIRQAIKETQYFGPGTRLLVL.